Shown below are 13 T cell receptor beta chains from a single sample sequenced in a study of T cell repertoires in aging, cancer and after chemotherapy. TRB rearrangements spanning V, D and J were amplified using mixed TRB-A/B primers. TCRdb fed the multiplex PCR reads into MiXCR, producing one record per CDR3 protein. The table has a few thousand distinct CDR3 sequences, 45% to 70% seen once. The template was genomic DNA from peripheral blood, not RNA. Sequenced input: blood. Receptor source: a human donor with a solid tumor.

The genes are TRBV19 and TRBJ2-5; D unresolved. The germline gives CDR1 LNHDA, CDR2 SQIVND (reference sequence). This CDR3 comprises 12 residues. V lost 7 bases, J lost 10 bases, and 16 bases lay in between. CDR3 nucleotides: TGTGCCAGTACCTCGTTGGATCGGGTCCAGTACTTC. Translation gives CASTSLDRVQYF.

V gene TRBV20-1 combines with J gene TRBJ1-2; possible D gene TRBD1, 6 bases. The CDR3 totals 14 residues. V was clipped by 0 bases and J by 2 bases, with 10 bases between them. CDR1 and CDR2 (germline): DFQATT, SNEGSKA (reference sequence). Here the CDR3 DNA reads TGCAGTGCTAGAGATCCCACAGGGAACTATGGCTACACCTTC. This codes for CSARDPTGNYGYTF.

This clonotype was seen a single time. The chain employs TRBV5-1 and TRBJ1-6; D is undetermined. V lost 0 bases to trimming and J lost 6 bases, with 7 bases between them. This CDR3 is 14 amino acids long. Germline assignment: CDR1 SGHRS and CDR2 YFSETQ. CDR3 sequence reads: CASSLASRNSPLHF. DNA for the CDR3: TGCGCCAGCAGCTTGGCCTCACGTAATTCACCCCTCCACTTT.

This clonotype was observed a handful of times. This chain uses TRBV7-2 with TRBJ2-7; the D gene could be TRBD1 or TRBD2 (5 bases each). The V and J ends lost 3 bases and 3 bases respectively, with 9 bases between them. This CDR3 has 13 residues. Germline CDR1 reads SGHTA; CDR2 reads FQGNSA. CDR3 amino acids: CASSLRDGYEQYF. The CDR3 DNA follows: TGTGCCAGCAGCTTGAGGGACGGCTACGAGCAGTACTTC.

The chain's CDR3 is CASSRLQHYGYTF. The CDR3 DNA reads TGTGCCAGCAGCCGACTGCAGCATTATGGCTACACCTTC. The chain links TRBV11-2 to TRBJ1-2; no firm D call. This CDR3 is 13 amino acids long. V lost 5 bases to trimming and J lost 5 bases, with 12 bases between them. CDR1 and CDR2 (germline): SGHAT, FQNNGV. The full variable domain, completed using reference TRBV11-2 and TRBJ1-2, is EAGVAQSPRYKIIEKRQSVAFWCNPISGHATLYWYQQILGQGPKLLIQFQNNGVVDDSQLPKDRFSAERLKGVDSTLKIQPAKLEDSAVYLCASSRLQHYGYTFGSGTRLTVV.

The rearrangement joins TRBV7-9 to TRBJ1-2; D is unresolved. CDR1 is SEHNR, CDR2 FQNEAQ, per germline (reference sequence). The CDR3 totals 15 residues. The ends were cut back, 5 bases at V and 2 bases at J, with 15 bases in the middle. CDR3: CASSPNLRSNYGYTF. The CDR3 DNA reads as TGTGCCAGCAGCCCTAACCTCAGATCGAACTATGGCTACACCTTC.

The chain couples TRBV10-2 to TRBJ1-4, with 9 nucleotides matching TRBD1. The CDR3 consists of 14 residues. Trimming removed 6 bases from V and 5 bases from J; junction bases left unmatched: 4. Germline V gives CDR1 WSHSY, CDR2 SAAADI. The CDR3 loop reads CASRRGTGNEKLFF. The CDR3 DNA reads TGCGCCAGCAGGAGAGGGACAGGGAATGAAAAACTGTTTTTT.

As to this clonotype: At one boundary the junction diverges from the germline segment, which might be a read error. This chain connects TRBV4-3 to TRBJ2-3, with 10 bases identical to TRBD2. CDR3 length: 17 residues. Germline V gene data show CDR1 as LGHNA and CDR2 as YSLEER. The CDR3 region has the DNA TGTGCCAGCAGCCCTTCGCTAGCGGGGGTTAGCACAGATACGCAGTATTTT. Its translation: CASSPSLAGVSTDTQYF.

The chain combines TRBV20-1 with TRBJ2-7; 8 nucleotides line up with TRBD2. The CDR3 length is 12 residues. From germline, CDR1 is DFQATT and CDR2 SNEGSKA (reference sequence). The junction had 5 bases not matched to a gene; V was cut back by 6 bases and J by 4 bases. CDR3 sequence: CSAPLADYEQYF. As DNA, the CDR3 is TGCAGTGCACCACTAGCGGATTACGAGCAGTACTTC.

A remark on this clonotype: The junction departs from germline at one end; a sequencing error may be responsible. The chain uses TRBV4-3 and TRBJ2-3; the match to TRBD2 covers 8 bases. CDR1 and CDR2 from the germline V gene are LGHNA and YSLEER. The CDR3 sequence is 15 residues long. CDR3: CASSPIAGNTYTQYF. CDR3 DNA: TGCGCCAGCAGCCCCATAGCGGGAAACACATATACGCAGTATTTT.

This rearrangement joins TRBV7-2 to TRBJ2-5, with 8 bases that match TRBD1. V dropped 2 bases and J dropped 3; count of bases not matched to a gene: 5. The CDR3 loop spans 15 amino acids. Germline values: CDR1 SGHTA, CDR2 FQGNSA. The CDR3 DNA is TGTGCCAGCAGCTTATGGGACAGGAGGGAAGAGACCCAGTACTTC. Protein product: CASSLWDRREETQYF.

J is TRBJ1-1 and V is TRBV27; 7 nucleotides line up with TRBD1. The V gene's germline CDR1 is MNHEY and CDR2 SMNVEV (reference sequence). The CDR3 totals 14 residues. With V trimmed by 6 bases and J by 7 bases, 11 bases remained unmatched. The CDR3 DNA reads TGTGCCAGCAGCAACGCAGGGGGTGAATATGAAGCTTTCTTT. Its protein product is CASSNAGGEYEAFF.

V usage is TRBV5-6 and J usage is TRBJ1-1; tentatively, D is TRBD1 (5 bases). CDR1 is SGHDT, CDR2 YYEEEE, per germline. This CDR3 is built from 13 residues. V lost 3 bases and J lost 2, with 8 bases in between. The CDR3 DNA sequence: TGTGCCAGCAGCTGGGACTCTAACACTGAAGCTTTCTTT. It yields the protein CASSWDSNTEAFF.